These 31 T cell receptor beta chains share one sample of origin, sequenced in a study of identical twins. TCRdb fed the 5' RACE reads into MiXCR, producing one record per CDR3 protein. The table lists some 900,000 distinct CDR3 sequences, roughly an eighth of them singletons. This same sample was also taken into another study, of yellow fever vaccine responses in identical twins.

Material: PBMCs. These receptors were obtained from a woman between 18 and 30 years old in good health.

The CDR3: CASSLVSAPANYGYTF. The CDR3 region has the DNA TGTGCCAGCAGCTTAGTGTCTGCACCAGCTAACTATGGCTACACCTTC. The chain is built from TRBV11-2 and TRBJ1-2; D not resolved. The CDR3 covers 16 residues. Trimming took off 1 base at V and 0 bases at J, with 12 bases between the two ends. Per the germline V gene, CDR1 is SGHAT and CDR2 is FQNNGV.

This clonotype was seen more than once but under ten times. V and J are TRBV27 and TRBJ2-7; unclear D gene. With 3 bases removed from V and 3 bases from J, the gap between germline ends came to 12 bases. This CDR3 has 14 residues. Germline V gene data show CDR1 as MNHEY and CDR2 as SMNVEV (reference sequence). The CDR3 DNA follows: TGTGCCAGCAGTTTCACTGCGGTCGGCTACGAGCAGTACGTC. Protein product: CASSFTAVGYEQYV.

This chain joins TRBV12-5 and TRBJ1-5; tentatively, D is TRBD1 (6 bases). The CDR3 extends over 14 amino acids. Germline V CDR1 and CDR2: LGHNT, FRNRAP. V dropped 7 bases and J dropped 5 bases, with 15 bases sitting between them. CDR3 nucleotide sequence: TGTGCTAGTGCCCCTCAGGGGCGGGATCAGCCCCAGCATTTT. Translated, it gives CASAPQGRDQPQHF.

This clonotype was observed a handful of times. V and J are TRBV7-2 and TRBJ1-1; the D is unclear. Deletions cut 5 bases from V and 4 bases from J, with 14 bases between. The CDR3 is 14 residues long. The germline V gene encodes CDR1 SGHTA and CDR2 FQGNSA. Here the CDR3 DNA reads TGTGCCAGCAGCCCTCAGACCTGGGGCACTGAAGCTTTCTTT. It translates to CASSPQTWGTEAFF.

This clonotype came up many times. This chain uses TRBV6-5 with TRBJ2-3, with D hard to call. The CDR3 sequence is 15 residues long. Germline CDR1 is MNHEY and CDR2 is SVGAGI. Trimming left V 0 bases short and J 4 bases short, with 11 bases between. CDR3 region: CASSYSGTGSDTQYF. The CDR3 bases are TGTGCCAGCAGTTACTCGGGTACGGGTTCAGATACGCAGTATTTT.

The V call is TRBV19, the J call TRBJ2-3; TRBD1 or TRBD2 may be the D gene (5 bases each). CDR1 and CDR2 (germline): LNHDA, SQIVND (reference sequence). V lost 5 bases, J lost 2 bases, and 14 bases lay in between. The CDR3 runs 15 residues. CDR3 sequence (DNA): TGTGCCAGTAGTTGGGGGAAGGGACCCACAGATACGCAGTATTTT. Translation: CASSWGKGPTDTQYF.

This clonotype showed up many times. J is TRBJ2-5 and V is TRBV7-3; D unresolved. The germline gives CDR1 SGHTA, CDR2 FQGTGA. The V and J ends lost 1 base and 1 base respectively, with 13 bases between them. The CDR3 consists of 16 residues. CDR3 sequence reads: CASSLNAPTIQETQYF. In nucleotides, the CDR3 is TGTGCCAGCAGCTTAAACGCCCCCACTATCCAAGAGACCCAGTACTTC.

With respect to this clonotype: Compared with germline, one end of the junction differs, possibly owing to a read error. J is TRBJ2-1 and V is TRBV3-1, with 15 bases identical to TRBD2. Germline V gene sequence: CDR1 LGHDT, CDR2 YNNKEL (reference sequence). The CDR3 has 16 amino acids. DNA of the CDR3: TGTGCCAGCAGTCAAGCCGGGACTAGCGGGAGGAATGAGCAGTTCTTC. This gives the protein CASSQAGTSGRNEQFF.

The V call is TRBV21-1, the J call TRBJ1-4; the table's D call of TRBD1 was not tested on the DNA. TRBV21-1 is termed a pseudogene. The CDR3 length is 15 residues. The CDR3 protein is CASSKKALASEKLFF. The CDR3 bases are TGTGCCAGCAGCAAAAAGGCGCTCGCGAGCGAAAAACTGTTTTTT.

This clonotype was counted a few times. The CDR3 region has the DNA TGTGCCAGCAGCGGGTGGGTAGGGGAGTCCTACAATGAGCAGTTCTTC. This encodes CASSGWVGESYNEQFF. This chain joins TRBV7-9 and TRBJ2-1; D is possibly TRBD1 or TRBD2 (5 bases each). This CDR3 contains 16 residues. Trimming stripped 5 bases from V and 1 base from J, with 15 bases between. The germline V gene has CDR1 SEHNR and CDR2 FQNEAQ (reference sequence).

This clonotype was seen a handful of times. The chain uses TRBV27 and TRBJ2-7; D uncertain. V lost 5 bases, J lost 0 bases, and 14 bases lay in between. Germline CDR1 reads MNHEY; CDR2 reads SMNVEV (reference sequence). The CDR3 covers 15 residues. The CDR3 nucleotides are TGTGCCAGCAGTCCCGTGGGTTGGGGCTCCTACGAGCAGTACTTC. Residues: CASSPVGWGSYEQYF.

The J gene is TRBJ2-3, the V gene TRBV3-1; no definite D call. Trimming pared 3 bases from V and 5 bases from J, leaving 6 bases between. The CDR3 loop spans 12 amino acids. Looked up from germline, CDR1 is LGHDT and CDR2 is YNNKEL (reference sequence). CDR3 region: CASSHREDTQYF. In nucleotides, the CDR3 is TGTGCCAGCAGCCACCGCGAAGATACGCAGTATTTT.

This clonotype was detected many times. The DNA of the CDR3 is TGTGCCAGCAGTTGGGGACTAGCGACAGATACGCAGTATTTT. Amino acids: CASSWGLATDTQYF. The rearrangement links TRBV6-2 or TRBV6-3 to TRBJ2-3; 10 bases agree with TRBD2. The CDR3 length is 14 residues. CDR1 and CDR2 from the germline V gene are MNHEY and SVGEGT. The V gene end was trimmed by 4 bases and the J gene end by 3 bases; junction bases not matched to a gene: 1.

This clonotype showed up just a few times. The chain uses TRBV19 and TRBJ1-2; no clear D gene. The CDR3 totals 16 residues. Germline assignment: CDR1 LNHDA and CDR2 SQIVND (reference sequence). Deletions cut 3 bases from V and 7 bases from J, with 21 bases between. The DNA of the CDR3 is TGTGCCAGTAGTATGCTTTCGCAGCCTTTGTCGTTTGGCTACACCTTC. Its translation: CASSMLSQPLSFGYTF.

This clonotype appeared a few times. The V and J genes are TRBV12-3 or TRBV12-4 and TRBJ2-4, with 7 bases that match TRBD2. The CDR3 extends over 12 amino acids. The V gene end was trimmed by 5 bases and the J gene end by 9 bases; junction bases not matched to a gene: 4. CDR3 sequence reads: CASSKTSPIQYF. The CDR3 bases are TGTGCCAGCAGTAAGACTAGCCCCATTCAGTACTTC.

The V and J genes are TRBV5-1 and TRBJ1-1, with D perhaps matching TRBD1 (5 bases). The CDR3 totals 15 residues. Trimming removed 5 bases from V and 0 bases from J, with 14 bases in between. Germline CDR1 SGHRS, CDR2 YFSETQ. CDR3 DNA: TGCGCCAGCAGGGGAGACGGGGGGGTGAACACTGAAGCTTTCTTT. Translated, it gives CASRGDGGVNTEAFF.

CDR3 bases: TGTGCCAGCAGCGAGAGGGACCCACCACGGGAGACCCAGTACTTC. Its translation is CASSERDPPRETQYF. V usage is TRBV11-3 and J usage is TRBJ2-5, with D perhaps given as TRBD1 or TRBD2 (5 bases each). Between the trimmed V and J ends, which lost 5 bases and 5 bases, there was a span of 18 bases. CDR1 SGHNT and CDR2 YENEEA come from the germline V gene. CDR3 length: 15 amino acids.

This clonotype was picked up a small number of times. This chain links TRBV6-1 with TRBJ2-5; a possible D gene is TRBD2 (7 bases). Germline V gene data show CDR1 as MNHNS and CDR2 as SASEGT. The V gene lost 9 bases and the J gene lost 4 bases, with 21 bases spanning the gap. The CDR3 extends over 15 amino acids. The CDR3 DNA is TGTGCCAGTTTCGGCGGGGGCGGCGGACCAGAGACCCAGTACTTC. Residues: CASFGGGGGPETQYF.

The J gene is TRBJ2-2, the V gene TRBV6-6; no reliable D call. Germline V lookup: CDR1 MNHNY, CDR2 SVGAGI (reference sequence). Trimming took off 2 bases at V and 13 bases at J, with 8 bases between the two ends. The CDR3 loop spans 11 amino acids. The CDR3 DNA reads TGTGCCAGCAGTTACGGGGTGGGGCTGTTTTTT. Encoded protein: CASSYGVGLFF.

The chain links TRBV24-1 to TRBJ1-4; D is undetermined. The CDR3 is 13 residues long. Germline CDR1 is KGHDR and CDR2 is SFDVKD. Trimming stripped 4 bases from V and 8 bases from J, with 10 bases between. The DNA for the CDR3 is TGTGCCACCAGTGACCCCCCGATAGAAAAACTGTTTTTT. Its translation is CATSDPPIEKLFF.

This sequence joins TRBV2 and TRBJ2-3; 9 bases fit TRBD2. The trim removed 5 bases at V and 3 bases at J, leaving 6 bases unmatched. CDR1 SNHLY and CDR2 FYNNEI come from the germline V gene. The CDR3 loop spans 15 amino acids. CDR3 bases: TGTGCCAGCAGTATCAATAGCGGGAGAACAGATACGCAGTATTTT. Protein sequence: CASSINSGRTDTQYF.

The chain uses TRBV28 and TRBJ2-5; perhaps TRBD1 as D (5 bases). The V end lost 2 bases, the J end lost 1 base, and 11 bases lay between the germline ends. CDR1 and CDR2 (germline): MDHEN, SYDVKM. This CDR3 is 15 amino acids long. The CDR3 bases are TGTGCCAGCAGTTTACAAGACAGACTCCAAGAGACCCAGTACTTC. This translates into CASSLQDRLQETQYF.

This clonotype appeared a few times. This chain joins TRBV27 and TRBJ2-3; no clear D. CDR3 length equals 13 residues. CDR1 and CDR2 (germline): MNHEY, SMNVEV (reference sequence). Trimming pared 5 bases from V and 3 bases from J, leaving 9 bases between. DNA for the CDR3: TGTGCCAGCAGTCCTGGGTGGACAGATACGCAGTATTTT. Translated, it gives CASSPGWTDTQYF.

The chain uses TRBV20-1 and TRBJ2-1; possible D gene TRBD1, 5 bases. Germline V gene data show CDR1 as DFQATT and CDR2 as SNEGSKA (reference sequence). There are 13 residues in the CDR3. Trimming left V 3 bases short and J 4 bases short, with 10 bases between. The CDR3 DNA sequence: TGCAGTGCTAGTCCGGACACTTACAATGAGCAGTTCTTC. Residues: CSASPDTYNEQFF.

The chain employs TRBV11-1 and TRBJ2-1; possibly TRBD2 for D (6 bases). V lost 5 bases and J 7 bases, leaving 24 bases between the germline ends. CDR1 and CDR2 (germline): SGHAT, FQDESV (reference sequence). CDR3 size: 17 residues. CDR3 residues: CASSKDEGWGDTNEQFF. CDR3 nucleotides: TGTGCCAGCAGCAAAGACGAAGGGTGGGGGGATACGAATGAGCAGTTCTTC. Full variable domain (rest looked up from reference TRBV11-1 and TRBJ2-1): EAEVAQSPRYKITEKSQAVAFWCDPISGHATLYWYRQILGQGPELLVQFQDESVVDDSQLPKDRFSAERLKGVDSTLKIQPAELGDSAMYLCASSKDEGWGDTNEQFFGPGTRLTVL.

The sample holds a few counts of this clonotype. The chain links TRBV10-3 to TRBJ2-1, with 7 bases matching TRBD1. The CDR3 is 15 residues long. Germline CDR1 is ENHRY and CDR2 is SYGVKD. V trimming: 5 bases; J trimming: 5 bases; junction bases outside the gene matches: 9. CDR3 nucleotide sequence: TGTGCCATCAGTAAAACAGGGGATTGGGACAATGAGCAGTTCTTC. Translating gives CAISKTGDWDNEQFF.

This clonotype was recorded a few times. The chain couples TRBV7-6 to TRBJ1-1, with 9 bases lining up with TRBD1. The CDR3 totals 15 residues. CDR1 is SGHVS and CDR2 is FNYEAQ in the germline V gene. Trimming at V came to 4 bases and at J to 0 bases, leaving 3 bases not matched to a gene. The CDR3 bases are TGTGCCAGCAGCTATGGGGACAGGGTGAACACTGAAGCTTTCTTT. Translated, it gives CASSYGDRVNTEAFF. Using reference TRBV7-6 and TRBJ1-1 for the parts outside the CDR3, the full variable domain is GAGVSQSPRYKVTKRGQDVALRCDPISGHVSLYWYRQALGQGPEFLTYFNYEAQQDKSGLPNDRFSAERPEGSISTLTIQRTEQRDSAMYRCASSYGDRVNTEAFFGQGTRLTVV.

The rearrangement joins TRBV5-1 to TRBJ2-5, with 7 positions matching TRBD2. Germline-derived CDR1 and CDR2 are SGHRS and YFSETQ. Unmatched junction bases numbered 7, after V lost 6 bases and J lost 2 bases. CDR3 length equals 14 residues. The CDR3 is CASNERGVQETQYF. The CDR3 DNA is TGCGCCAGCAACGAGCGGGGCGTACAAGAGACCCAGTACTTC.

This clonotype was observed many times. This chain joins TRBV6-1 and TRBJ1-1, with 7 bases lining up with TRBD1. V shed 7 bases and J 2 bases; nucleotides not matched to a gene: 4. The CDR3 extends over 13 amino acids. Germline values: CDR1 MNHNS, CDR2 SASEGT. CDR3 bases: TGTGCCAGCAACCGACAGGGAAACACTGAAGCTTTCTTT. Its translation: CASNRQGNTEAFF.

This clonotype was seen at least ten times. This chain connects TRBV12-3 or TRBV12-4 to TRBJ2-1; no definite D call. The CDR3 is made up of 15 amino acids. V was pared by 2 bases and J by 0 bases, with 8 bases between. CDR3 nucleotides: TGTGCCAGCAGTTTAATGGGCAGCTCCTACAATGAGCAGTTCTTC. Translated, it gives CASSLMGSSYNEQFF.

The table lists this clonotype with a few counts. The V call is TRBV6-1, the J call TRBJ1-4; a possible D gene is TRBD1 (5 bases). Between the trimmed V and J ends, which lost 6 bases and 6 bases, there was a span of 14 bases. Germline assignment: CDR1 MNHNS and CDR2 SASEGT. CDR3 length equals 14 residues. CDR3 DNA sequence: TGTGCCAGCAGGGCTCGGGGGAGGTATGAAAAACTGTTTTTT. Translating it yields CASRARGRYEKLFF.